This entry lists 15 T cell receptor beta chains sequenced from one sample in a study of Graves' ophthalmopathy and Graves' hyperthyroidism. RNA transcripts served as template for amplifying TCR beta CDR3 sequences. A first-round RT-PCR used HTBI primers, followed by a second-round multiplex PCR. TCRdb itself ran the multiplex PCR reads through MiXCR, one entry per CDR3 protein. This table holds 500,000 to 700,000 distinct CDR3 sequences, approximately 37% found once. Sequencing was carried out using peripheral blood or thyroid tissue (not recorded which). These receptors all come from an adult man with Graves' hyperthyroidism.

V usage is TRBV6-1 and J usage is TRBJ2-7, with D perhaps assigned TRBD1 or TRBD2 (5 bases each). This CDR3 has 18 amino acids. The germline V gene encodes CDR1 MNHNS and CDR2 SASEGT. V gave up 0 bases and J gave up 3 bases, with 21 bases separating them. CDR3 nucleotides: TGTGCCAGCAGTGAAGCGCTTCTTAGGGGCACGGGGAGCTACGAGCAGTACTTC. This encodes CASSEALLRGTGSYEQYF.

Many counts were recorded for this clonotype. The chain recombines TRBV29-1 with TRBJ2-7, with TRBD1 as a possible D gene (5 bases). The CDR3 contains 13 residues. Germline V lookup: CDR1 SQVTM, CDR2 ANQGSEA. V dropped 7 bases and J dropped 6 bases, with 19 bases sitting between them. The CDR3 loop is CSAGRSQGGEQYF. The CDR3 nucleotides read TGCAGCGCCGGAAGGTCGCAGGGTGGCGAGCAGTACTTC.

This clonotype was seen many times. The rearrangement uses TRBV5-6 and TRBJ1-5; D is possibly TRBD1 (5 bases). The germline gives CDR1 SGHDT, CDR2 YYEEEE. The CDR3 loop spans 13 amino acids. V lost 3 bases and J lost 2, with 6 bases in between. The CDR3 loop reads CASSSQGNQPQHF. The DNA of the CDR3 is TGTGCCAGCAGCTCACAGGGCAATCAGCCCCAGCATTTT.

The CDR3 DNA is TGTGCCAGCAGTTTATTGGGACAAAGCTCCTACGAGCAGTACTTC. Protein product: CASSLLGQSSYEQYF. This chain joins TRBV28 and TRBJ2-7; D might be TRBD1 (6 bases). There are 15 residues in the CDR3. The V end was cut by 1 base, the J end by 0 bases, with 10 bases between. Germline V gene data show CDR1 as MDHEN and CDR2 as SYDVKM.

With regard to this clonotype: It may be a read error: a sequence one base away is much more abundant. V and J are TRBV25-1 and TRBJ1-5, with 11 bases identical to TRBD1. The germline V gene has CDR1 MGHDK and CDR2 SYGVNS. Unmatched junction bases numbered 13, after V lost 7 bases and J lost 11 bases. This CDR3 is 15 amino acids long. CDR3 amino acids: CASNLSGQGAWSQHF. The CDR3 DNA follows: TGTGCCAGCAATTTATCCGGACAGGGGGCATGGTCCCAGCATTTT.

The V gene is TRBV20-1, the J gene TRBJ2-7, with 11 bases identical to TRBD1. CDR1 is DFQATT, CDR2 SNEGSKA, per germline (reference sequence). Trimming took 8 bases from V and 4 from J; bases not matched to a gene: 4. CDR3 length: 12 amino acids. DNA for the CDR3: TGCAGTACGGACAGGGGGCCTTACGAGCAGTACTTC. Its protein product is CSTDRGPYEQYF.

A note on this clonotype: The CDR3 does not close with the conserved phenylalanine or tryptophan, likely indicating a read error. The chain combines TRBV15 with TRBJ2-2; D might be TRBD2 (5 bases). The germline V gene has CDR1 LNHNV and CDR2 YYDKDF (reference sequence). CDR3 size: 18 residues. V dropped 0 bases and J dropped 5 bases, with 19 bases sitting between them. CDR3 region: CATSRDYIGREWTGELFS. In DNA, the CDR3 is TGTGCCACCAGCAGAGATTACATTGGACGGGAATGGACCGGGGAGCTGTTTTCT.

This clonotype came up a few times. This sequence joins TRBV5-8 and TRBJ2-7; 7 positions agree with TRBD1. Germline V gene sequence: CDR1 SGHTS, CDR2 YDEGEE. Trimming cost V 0 bases and J 0 bases; bases outside gene matches: 3. The CDR3 sequence is 15 residues long. DNA of the CDR3: TGTGCCAGCAGCTTGGATAACAGGGGCTCCTACGAGCAGTACTTC. This gives the protein CASSLDNRGSYEQYF.

This clonotype has at least ten counts. The genes are TRBV5-6 and TRBJ1-5; no clear D gene. Deletions cut 2 bases from V and 5 bases from J, with 5 bases between. This CDR3 region has 12 residues. Germline V gives CDR1 SGHDT, CDR2 YYEEEE. The CDR3, as DNA: TGTGCCAGCAGCTTTCAGGATCAGCCCCAGCATTTT. Encoded protein: CASSFQDQPQHF.

The sample holds many counts of this clonotype. The rearrangement links TRBV20-1 to TRBJ1-1; D not certain. The CDR3 is 13 residues long. The V and J ends lost 4 bases and 4 bases respectively, with 13 bases between them. Germline CDR1 and CDR2: DFQATT and SNEGSKA (reference sequence). DNA of the CDR3: TGCAGTGCTATCGGGGTCCTCGGCACTGAAGCTTTCTTT. Its protein product is CSAIGVLGTEAFF.

This clonotype was seen more than once but under ten times. This chain uses TRBV30 with TRBJ1-1; D perhaps matches TRBD1 (6 bases). The CDR3 is made up of 11 amino acids. Trimming shortened V by 0 bases and J by 10 bases, and 9 bases separated the two germline ends. Germline V lookup: CDR1 GTSNPN, CDR2 SVGIG (reference sequence). The CDR3, as DNA: TGTGCCTGGAGTGTTGGGGGCGCAGCTTTCTTT. Residues: CAWSVGGAAFF.

This clonotype has more than one count but fewer than ten. The V call is TRBV24-1, the J call TRBJ2-5; 7 nucleotides match TRBD1. The CDR3 is 14 amino acids. Looked up from germline, CDR1 is KGHDR and CDR2 is SFDVKD. After removal of 6 bases from V and 4 bases from J, the junction contained 7 bases not matched to a gene. The CDR3 DNA is TGTGCCACCAGTCAAGACAGGGCTCGAGAGACCCAGTACTTC. Residues: CATSQDRARETQYF.

The sample holds many counts of this clonotype. The rearrangement uses TRBV7-8 and TRBJ2-2; TRBD1 matches at 9 bases. CDR3 length: 16 residues. The V segment lost 5 bases and the J segment 3 bases; nucleotides outside the gene matches: 7. Germline CDR1 and CDR2: SGHVS and FQNEAQ. The CDR3 nucleotides read TGTGCCAGCAGCATAACAGGGGGCGTTGACACCGGGGAGCTGTTTTTT. Protein product: CASSITGGVDTGELFF.

This clonotype was counted between two and nine times. This chain uses TRBV7-9 with TRBJ2-3, with 8 nucleotides matching TRBD2. CDR3 length: 15 residues. V was clipped by 5 bases and J by 2 bases; unmatched bases: 6. Germline CDR1 is SEHNR and CDR2 is FQNEAQ (reference sequence). The CDR3 region has the DNA TGTGCCAGCAGCCCCGGGGGGGGACTCACAGATACGCAGTATTTT. This encodes CASSPGGGLTDTQYF.

On this clonotype: The junction differs from germline at one of its ends, possibly a read error. The J gene is TRBJ2-7, the V gene TRBV29-1; 7 bases align to TRBD1. Looked up from germline, CDR1 is SQVTM and CDR2 is ANQGSEA. The CDR3 loop spans 14 amino acids. CDR3 nucleotides: TGCAACGTTGAAGATCTACAGGGGAGACGCGAGCAGTACTTC. The encoded protein is CNVEDLQGRREQYF.